This T cell receptor beta chain was identified in a study of blood T cell repertoires in COVID-19. Study-level background: Sites in the United States, Italy and Spain provided acute and convalescent COVID-19 samples.

Germline CDR1 reads LNHDA; CDR2 reads SQIVND (reference sequence). Trimming removed 6 bases at V and 4 bases at J, with 20 bases between. The CDR3 is made up of 16 amino acids. TCRdb's copy holds only in-frame clones and misses some; the assay was immunoSEQ multiplex PCR. In the table there are a few hundred thousand clones, around 86% of which are singletons. Membership in each cohort depended on participant-reported clinical history. The specimen was PBMCs or T cells enriched from blood (not recorded which). The chain has TRBV19 and TRBJ2-3, with D maybe TRBD2 (6 bases). The sequence was collected from a woman between 45 and 60 years old who had recovered from COVID-19. CDR3 region: CASSQRGGAAADTQYF. CDR3 sequence (DNA): TGTGCCAGTAGCCAACGCGGAGGGGCCGCGGCAGATACGCAGTATTTT. The entire variable domain, with the rest obtained from reference TRBV19 and TRBJ2-3, is as follows: DGGITQSPKYLFRKEGQNVTLSCEQNLNHDAMYWYRQDPGQGLRLIYYSQIVNDFQKGDIAEGYSVSREKKESFPLTVTSAQKNPTAFYLCASSQRGGAAADTQYFGPGTRLTVL.